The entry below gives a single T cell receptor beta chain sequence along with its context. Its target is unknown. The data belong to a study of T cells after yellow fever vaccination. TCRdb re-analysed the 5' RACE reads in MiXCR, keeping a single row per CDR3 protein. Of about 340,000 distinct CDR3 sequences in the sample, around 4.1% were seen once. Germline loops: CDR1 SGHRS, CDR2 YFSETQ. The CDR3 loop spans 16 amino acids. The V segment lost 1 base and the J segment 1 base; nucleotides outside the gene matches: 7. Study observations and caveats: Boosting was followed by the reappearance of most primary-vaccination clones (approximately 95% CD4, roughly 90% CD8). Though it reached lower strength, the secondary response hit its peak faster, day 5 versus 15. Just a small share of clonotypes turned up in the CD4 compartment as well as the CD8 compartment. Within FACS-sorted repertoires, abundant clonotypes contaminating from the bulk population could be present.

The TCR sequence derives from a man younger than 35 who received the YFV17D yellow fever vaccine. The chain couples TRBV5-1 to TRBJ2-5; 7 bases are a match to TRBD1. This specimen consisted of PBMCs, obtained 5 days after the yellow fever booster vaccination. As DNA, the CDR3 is TGCGCCAGCAGCTTGCCTCCTCGGACAGGCCAAGAGACCCAGTACTTC. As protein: CASSLPPRTGQETQYF.